The 14 T cell receptor beta chains below come from one sample, sequenced in a study of cytomegalovirus exposure and HLA in healthy donors. PCR was performed using 60 Vbeta and 13 Jbeta primers. The data were produced by immunoSEQ multiplex PCR, yet TCRdb's version contains in-frame clones alone and is incomplete. The sample carries about 72,000 clones, around 82% recorded once. Sequencing was done on a sample of PBMCs. Receptors were obtained from a man in his forties or fifties in good health and CMV-seronegative.

V is TRBV6-5 and J is TRBJ2-7; D perhaps matches TRBD1 (5 bases). The germline V gene has CDR1 MNHEY and CDR2 SVGAGI. With 0 bases removed from V and 6 bases from J, the gap between germline ends came to 12 bases. The CDR3 consists of 14 residues. The CDR3 DNA reads TGTGCCAGCAGTTACTCAGGCAGGGAAAGCGAGCAGTACTTC. Translated, it gives CASSYSGRESEQYF.

This sequence joins TRBV27 and TRBJ2-1; 9 bases line up with TRBD2. The V gene end was trimmed by 5 bases and the J gene end by 6 bases; junction bases not matched to a gene: 17. The length of the CDR3 is 18 residues. Germline V gives CDR1 MNHEY, CDR2 SMNVEV (reference sequence). The CDR3 loop is CASSTRPWGGGALNEQFF. CDR3 coding DNA: TGTGCCAGCAGTACCCGACCTTGGGGCGGGGGGGCCCTCAATGAGCAGTTCTTC.

The rearrangement links TRBV7-2 to TRBJ2-7, with TRBD2 matching over 7 bases. Per the germline V gene, CDR1 is SGHTA and CDR2 is FQGNSA. V shed 2 bases, J shed 0 bases, and the junction held 4 bases outside the gene matches. CDR3 size: 15 residues. The CDR3 DNA is TGTGCCAGCAGCTTACACCTAGCGGTCTCCTACGAGCAGTACTTC. This encodes CASSLHLAVSYEQYF.

This rearrangement joins TRBV7-2 to TRBJ2-5, with TRBD2 as a possible D gene (7 bases). The end of the DNA aligns better with TRBJ2-7, so the J call may be wrong. The germline CDR1 and CDR2 sequences are SGHTA and FQGNSA. There are 14 residues in the CDR3. CDR3 sequence: CASSLRGAGYEQYF. The DNA of the CDR3 is TGTGCCAGCAGCTTACGGGGGGCTGGATACGAGCAGTACTTC.

This chain connects TRBV7-9 to TRBJ2-5; TRBD1 matches 8 bases. This CDR3 is 13 amino acids long. The V gene end was trimmed by 6 bases and the J gene end by 11 bases; junction bases not matched to a gene: 11. The V gene's germline CDR1 is SEHNR and CDR2 FQNEAQ (reference sequence). The CDR3 region is CASRDRVYEEQYF. CDR3 coding DNA: TGTGCCAGCAGGGACAGGGTGTATGAGGAGCAGTACTTC.

The table lists this clone with many counts. The chain links TRBV7-9 to TRBJ1-1, with 9 bases aligning to TRBD1. The CDR3 totals 15 residues. The ends lost 6 bases at V and 3 bases at J; junction bases unmatched: 8. Germline V gene sequence: CDR1 SEHNR, CDR2 FQNEAQ (reference sequence). The chain's CDR3 is CASRSAGTGYTEAFF. CDR3 nucleotides: TGTGCCAGCAGATCGGCCGGGACAGGGTACACTGAAGCTTTCTTT.

V and J are TRBV7-2 and TRBJ1-1; the D gene is possibly TRBD1 (5 bases). This CDR3 contains 14 residues. The germline V and J ends were trimmed by 6 bases and 1 base, with 12 bases remaining between them. Germline CDR1 and CDR2: SGHTA and FQGNSA. CDR3 nucleotide sequence: TGTGCCAGCAGTCGCCAGGGAGGGAACACTGAAGCTTTCTTT. As protein: CASSRQGGNTEAFF. The full variable domain, in which reference TRBV7-2 and TRBJ1-1 provide the parts outside the CDR3, is GAGVSQSPSNKVTEKGKDVELRCDPISGHTALYWYRQSLGQGLEFLIYFQGNSAPDKSGLPSDRFSAERTGGSVSTLTIQRTQQEDSAVYLCASSRQGGNTEAFFGQGTRLTVV.

This chain joins TRBV5-1 and TRBJ2-3; TRBD2 is a possible D gene (5 bases). V lost 3 bases and J lost 0, with 11 bases in between. Per germline, CDR1 SGHRS and CDR2 YFSETQ. This CDR3 spans 15 amino acids. CDR3 DNA: TGCGCCAGCAGCTCGGCGGGCGCCAGCACAGATACGCAGTATTTT. It codes for CASSSAGASTDTQYF.

J is TRBJ1-1 and V is TRBV19, with D perhaps TRBD1 (6 bases). This CDR3 has 13 residues. The V gene's germline CDR1 is LNHDA and CDR2 SQIVND (reference sequence). The V gene lost 4 bases and the J gene lost 4 bases, with 10 bases spanning the gap. The CDR3 protein is CASSTQGITEAFF. The CDR3 region has the DNA TGTGCCAGTAGTACACAGGGCATCACTGAAGCTTTCTTT. Variable domain in full (rest from reference TRBV19 and TRBJ1-1): DGGITQSPKYLFRKEGQNVTLSCEQNLNHDAMYWYRQDPGQGLRLIYYSQIVNDFQKGDIAEGYSVSREKKESFPLTVTSAQKNPTAFYLCASSTQGITEAFFGQGTRLTVV.

Details on this clone: Relative to the germline gene, one junction end is altered; a read error may explain this. The chain uses TRBV16 and TRBJ1-5, with 8 bases matching TRBD1. The CDR3 consists of 15 residues. Looked up from germline, CDR1 is KGHSY and CDR2 is FQNENV. The CDR3 here is CPSSLLGQGYQPQHF. CDR3 sequence (DNA): TGTCCCAGCAGCCTACTTGGACAGGGATATCAGCCCCAGCATTTT.

V usage is TRBV9 and J usage is TRBJ2-7, with D uncertain. V was trimmed by 3 bases and J by 5 bases, leaving 9 bases between them. Germline V lookup: CDR1 SGDLS, CDR2 YYNGEE. CDR3 size: 12 residues. The DNA for the CDR3 is TGTGCCAGCAGCGGGTCAGGCGACGAGCAGTACTTC. Translated, it gives CASSGSGDEQYF.

The chain combines TRBV5-8 with TRBJ2-7; 7 bases line up with TRBD1. Germline lookup yields CDR1 SGHTS and CDR2 YDEGEE. V shed 2 bases, J shed 6 bases, and the junction held 8 bases outside the gene matches. The CDR3 contains 14 residues. The CDR3 DNA follows: TGTGCCAGCAGCTTACGGGACAGACGAGGCGAGCAGTACTTC. It yields the protein CASSLRDRRGEQYF. The whole variable domain, filled in from reference TRBV5-8 and TRBJ2-7, reads EAGVTQSPTHLIKTRGQQATLRCSPISGHTSVYWYQQALGLGLQFLLWYDEGEERNRGNFPPRFSGRQFPNYSSELNVNALELEDSALYLCASSLRDRRGEQYFGPGTRLTVT.

This chain connects TRBV9 to TRBJ2-7, with TRBD2 identical over 9 bases. The trim removed 2 bases at V and 0 bases at J, leaving 3 bases unmatched. This CDR3 comprises 15 residues. Germline values: CDR1 SGDLS, CDR2 YYNGEE. CDR3 sequence reads: CASSVSGGLSYEQYF. The CDR3 DNA is TGTGCCAGCAGCGTTAGCGGGGGCCTCTCCTACGAGCAGTACTTC.

This rearrangement joins TRBV14 to TRBJ2-2; tentative D call: TRBD1 (6 bases). The CDR3 consists of 16 residues. The germline V gene encodes CDR1 SGHDN and CDR2 FVKESK. V was pared by 0 bases and J by 4 bases, with 12 bases between. CDR3 amino acids: CASSQDWGRITGELFF. In nucleotides, the CDR3 is TGTGCCAGCAGCCAAGATTGGGGGCGAATCACCGGGGAGCTGTTTTTT.